The entry that follows covers one T cell receptor (beta chain) sequence. Its antigen is unidentified. Donors had nominal health at sampling but likely had unrecorded immune exposures. With V trimmed by 1 base and J by 5 bases, 4 bases remained unmatched. The CDR3 is 16 residues long. Per the germline V gene, CDR1 is SEHNR and CDR2 is FQNEAQ (reference sequence). This sample was included in a study of cytomegalovirus exposure and HLA in healthy donors. General study findings and limits: Trimming of TCR beta V- and J-genes showed a link, identified in a later analysis, to a missense DCLRE1C variant.

Researchers ran the PCR with 60 Vbeta and 13 Jbeta primers. The data were produced by immunoSEQ multiplex PCR, yet TCRdb's version contains in-frame clones alone and is incomplete. The sample records roughly 97,000 clones, 65% to 85% being singletons. The receptor was derived from a man aged 35 to 55 in good health and CMV-seropositive. V and J are TRBV7-9 and TRBJ2-1; 11 bases are shared with TRBD2. Sequencing was performed on PBMCs. CDR3 nucleotide sequence: TGTGCCAGCAGCTTAGGGGGACTAGCGGTAAACAATGAGCAGTTCTTC. Its translation is CASSLGGLAVNNEQFF.